These 4 T cell receptor beta chains originate from one sample sequenced in a study of early stage breast cancer tumors. Clones were sequenced by immunoSEQ multiplex PCR, and TCRdb holds only the in-frame ones, with some missing. The data hold tens of thousands of clones, with approximately 84% observed a single time. The sample was blood. The source is a person aged 45-65 years with breast cancer.

This rearrangement joins TRBV11-2 to TRBJ2-3; the match to TRBD2 covers 9 bases. V was pared by 4 bases and J by 6 bases, with 11 bases of the junction left unmatched. The germline V gene has CDR1 SGHAT and CDR2 FQNNGV. The CDR3 loop spans 16 amino acids. The CDR3 DNA follows: TGTGCCAGCAGCTCATGGGGGGGACTAGCATCGGATACGCAGTATTTT. Amino acid sequence: CASSSWGGLASDTQYF.

The chain is built from TRBV9 and TRBJ2-1, with D unresolved. Germline loops: CDR1 SGDLS, CDR2 YYNGEE. V gave up 1 base and J gave up 7 bases, with 6 bases separating them. This CDR3 comprises 12 residues. Here the CDR3 reads CASSVLGNEQFF. In DNA, the CDR3 is TGTGCCAGCAGCGTACTGGGTAATGAGCAGTTCTTC.

This sequence joins TRBV18 and TRBJ2-7; D may be TRBD2 (6 bases). Trimming removed 4 bases from V and 4 bases from J, with 14 bases in between. The CDR3 extends over 14 amino acids. Germline CDR1 is KGHSH and CDR2 is LQKENI. The CDR3 bases are TGTGCCAGCTCACAGAGGGCAGGACTATACGAGCAGTACTTC. This translates into CASSQRAGLYEQYF.

This rearrangement joins TRBV5-1 to TRBJ1-2; D gene uncertain. The CDR3 covers 16 residues. From germline, CDR1 is SGHRS and CDR2 YFSETQ. V lost 3 bases to trimming and J lost 5 bases, with 20 bases between them. The CDR3 spells CASSSTERVPSYGYTF. The DNA of the CDR3 is TGCGCCAGCAGCTCCACCGAACGGGTCCCTTCATATGGCTACACCTTC.